This T cell receptor (beta chain) was observed in a study of T cell responses to AZD1222 COVID-19 vaccine. Study conclusions and caveats: Donors were mostly white British, more females; clonal diversity possibly underestimated. Spike-wide coverage was observed for vaccine-associated CD4 TCRs, with dominant responses at 160-218 and 743-854.

Data came from immunoSEQ multiplex PCR; TCRdb stores just in-frame clones and leaves some out. The data hold approximately 100,000 clones, with 90% observed a single time. J was trimmed by 1 base and V by 8 bases; bases with no gene match: 10. CDR1 is MNHEY and CDR2 is SMNVEV in the germline V gene (reference sequence). CDR3 size: 16 residues. With respect to this clone: Its antigen is still unknown.

This receptor was obtained from an adult in good health. The starting material was peripheral blood, obtained on day 0 of AZD1222 vaccination. The V call is TRBV27, the J call TRBJ2-4; 8 bases map to TRBD2. The CDR3 coding sequence is TGTGCCAGCGTTACTGGACTAGCAGTTGCCAAAAACATTCAGTACTTC. It encodes CASVTGLAVAKNIQYF.